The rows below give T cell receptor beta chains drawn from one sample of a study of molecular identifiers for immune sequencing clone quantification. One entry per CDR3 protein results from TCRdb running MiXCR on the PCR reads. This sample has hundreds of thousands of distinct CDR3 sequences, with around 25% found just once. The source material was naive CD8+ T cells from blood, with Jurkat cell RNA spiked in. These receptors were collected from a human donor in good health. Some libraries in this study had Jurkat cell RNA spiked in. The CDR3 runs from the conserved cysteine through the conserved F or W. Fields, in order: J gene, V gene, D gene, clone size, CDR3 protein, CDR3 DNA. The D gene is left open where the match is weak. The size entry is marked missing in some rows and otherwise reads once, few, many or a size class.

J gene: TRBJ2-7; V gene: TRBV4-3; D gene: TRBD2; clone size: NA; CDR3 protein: CASSHTSGVPYEQYF; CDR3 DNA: TGCGCCAGCAGCCACACTAGCGGGGTCCCCTACGAGCAGTACTTC
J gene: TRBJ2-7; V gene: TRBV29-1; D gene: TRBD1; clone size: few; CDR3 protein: CSVVPTGRTYEQYF; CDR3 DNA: TGCAGCGTTGTCCCGACAGGGAGAACTTACGAGCAGTACTTC
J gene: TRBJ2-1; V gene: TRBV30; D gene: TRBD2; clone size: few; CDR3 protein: CAWSVLRGGSVSYNEQFF; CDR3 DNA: TGTGCCTGGAGTGTACTAAGAGGCGGGAGTGTCTCCTACAATGAGCAGTTCTTC
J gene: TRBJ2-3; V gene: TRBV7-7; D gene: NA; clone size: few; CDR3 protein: CASSPGQGQDTQYF; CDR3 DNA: TGTGCCAGCTCCCCGGGTCAGGGGCAAGATACGCAGTATTTT
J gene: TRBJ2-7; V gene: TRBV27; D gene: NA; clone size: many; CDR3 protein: CASSPGTEGEQYF; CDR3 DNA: TGTGCCAGCAGTCCAGGGACTGAGGGCGAGCAGTACTTC
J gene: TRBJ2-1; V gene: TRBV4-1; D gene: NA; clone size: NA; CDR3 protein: CASSQDGGTWPYEQFF; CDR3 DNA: TGCGCCAGCAGCCAAGATGGAGGGACTTGGCCGTATGAGCAGTTCTTC
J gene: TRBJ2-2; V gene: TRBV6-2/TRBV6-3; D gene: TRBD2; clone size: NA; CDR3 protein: CASRTSGFTGELFF; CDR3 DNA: TGTGCCAGCCGGACTAGCGGATTCACCGGGGAGCTGTTTTTT
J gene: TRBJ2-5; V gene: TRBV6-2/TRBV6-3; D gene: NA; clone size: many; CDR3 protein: CASSYQASETQYF; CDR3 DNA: TGTGCCAGCAGTTATCAGGCCTCAGAGACCCAGTACTTC
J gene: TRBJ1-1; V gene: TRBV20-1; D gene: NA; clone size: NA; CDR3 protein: CSATKRLNTEVFF; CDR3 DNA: TGCAGTGCTACTAAAAGGTTGAACACTGAAGTTTTCTTT
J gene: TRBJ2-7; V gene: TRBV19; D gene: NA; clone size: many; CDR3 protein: CASSPGLHYEQYF; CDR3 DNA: TGTGCCAGTAGCCCGGGACTCCACTACGAGCAGTACTTC
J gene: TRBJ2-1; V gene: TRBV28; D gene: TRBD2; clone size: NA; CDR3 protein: CASSKGLAGGPDNEQFF; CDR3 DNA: TGTGCCAGCAGTAAGGGACTAGCGGGAGGCCCCGACAATGAGCAGTTCTTC
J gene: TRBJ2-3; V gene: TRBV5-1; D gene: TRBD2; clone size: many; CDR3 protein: CASREDSTDTQYF; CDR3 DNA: TGCGCCAGCCGGGAGGACAGCACAGATACGCAGTATTTT
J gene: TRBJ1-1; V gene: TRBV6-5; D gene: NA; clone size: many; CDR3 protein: CASSYAGTNTEAFF; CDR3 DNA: TGTGCCAGCAGTTACGCAGGCACGAACACTGAAGCTTTCTTT
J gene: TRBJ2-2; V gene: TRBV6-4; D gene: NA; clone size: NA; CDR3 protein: CASSDTTGELFF; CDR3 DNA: TGTGCCAGCAGTGACACAACCGGGGAGCTGTTTTTT
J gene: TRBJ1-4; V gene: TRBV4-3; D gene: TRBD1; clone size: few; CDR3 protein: CASGDQGATTNEKLFF; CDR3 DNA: TGCGCCAGCGGTGACCAGGGGGCCACAACTAATGAAAAACTGTTTTTT
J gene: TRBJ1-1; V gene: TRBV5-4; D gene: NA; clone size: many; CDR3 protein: CASSFWAVPITEAFF; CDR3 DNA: TGTGCCAGCAGCTTTTGGGCAGTCCCAATCACTGAAGCTTTCTTT
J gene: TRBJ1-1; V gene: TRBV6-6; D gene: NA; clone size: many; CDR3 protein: CASSYRESGERTEAFF; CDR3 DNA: TGTGCCAGCAGTTACCGCGAGTCGGGGGAACGCACTGAAGCTTTCTTT
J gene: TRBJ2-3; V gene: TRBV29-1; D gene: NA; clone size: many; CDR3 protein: CSVEGGPGRTDTQYF; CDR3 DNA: TGCAGCGTTGAAGGGGGGCCGGGGCGCACAGATACGCAGTATTTT
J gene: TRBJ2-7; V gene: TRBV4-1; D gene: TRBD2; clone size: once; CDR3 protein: CASSQSGGGTCEQYF; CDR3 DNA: TGCGCCAGCAGCCAATCCGGCGGGGGAACCTGCGAGCAGTACTTC
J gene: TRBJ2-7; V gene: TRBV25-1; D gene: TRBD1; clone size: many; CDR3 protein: CASSELRQGSYEQYF; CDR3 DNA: TGTGCCAGCAGTGAACTTAGACAGGGGTCCTACGAGCAGTACTTC
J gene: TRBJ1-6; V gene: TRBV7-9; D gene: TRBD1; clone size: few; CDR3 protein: CASSSISGTGYNSPLHF; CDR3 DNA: TGTGCCAGCAGCTCTATCAGCGGGACAGGTTATAATTCACCCCTCCACTTT
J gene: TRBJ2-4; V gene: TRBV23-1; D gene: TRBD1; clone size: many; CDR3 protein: CAHKPGQGAVSRFGDIQYF; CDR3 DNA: TGCGCCCATAAACCGGGACAGGGGGCGGTCAGTCGATTTGGTGACATTCAGTACTTC
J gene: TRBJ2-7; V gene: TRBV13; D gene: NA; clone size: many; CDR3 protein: CASSFTGGEQYF; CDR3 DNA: TGTGCCAGCAGCTTCACAGGAGGCGAGCAGTACTTC
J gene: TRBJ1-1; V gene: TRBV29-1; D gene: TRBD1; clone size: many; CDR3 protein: CSASLGQANTEAFF; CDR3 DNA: TGCAGCGCCTCATTGGGACAGGCGAACACTGAAGCTTTCTTT
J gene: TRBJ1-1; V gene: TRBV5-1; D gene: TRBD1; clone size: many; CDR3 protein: CASSLWPLAGQGAEAFF; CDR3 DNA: TGCGCCAGCAGCTTGTGGCCCCTCGCCGGACAGGGGGCTGAAGCTTTCTTT
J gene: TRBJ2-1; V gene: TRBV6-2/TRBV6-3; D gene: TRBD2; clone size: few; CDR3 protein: CASSPTSGGAAYNEQFF; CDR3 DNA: TGTGCCAGCAGTCCGACTAGCGGGGGGGCCGCCTACAATGAGCAGTTCTTC
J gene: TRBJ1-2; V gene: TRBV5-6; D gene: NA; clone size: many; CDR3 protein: CASSSGDSYGYTF; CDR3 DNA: TGTGCCAGCAGTTCTGGGGATAGCTATGGCTACACCTTC
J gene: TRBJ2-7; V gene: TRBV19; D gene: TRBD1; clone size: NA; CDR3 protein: CASSTSTGTGICAQYF; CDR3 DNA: TGTGCCAGTAGTACATCTACCGGGACAGGGATCTGCGCGCAGTACTTC
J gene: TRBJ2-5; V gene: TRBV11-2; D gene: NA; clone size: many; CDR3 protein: CASSPEAGAETQYF; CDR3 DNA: TGTGCCAGCAGCCCCGAAGCAGGGGCAGAGACCCAGTACTTC
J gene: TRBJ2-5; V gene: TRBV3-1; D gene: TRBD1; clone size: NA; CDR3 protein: CASNQDPQDREQETQYF; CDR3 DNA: TGTGCCAGCAACCAAGATCCTCAGGACAGGGAACAAGAGACCCAGTACTTC
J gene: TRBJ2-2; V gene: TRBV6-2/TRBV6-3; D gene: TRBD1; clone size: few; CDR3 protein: CASSYRTGYTGELFF; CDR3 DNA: TGTGCCAGCAGTTATAGGACAGGATACACCGGGGAGCTGTTTTTT
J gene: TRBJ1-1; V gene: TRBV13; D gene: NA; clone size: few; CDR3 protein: CASSRGFEGNTEAFF; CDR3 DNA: TGTGCCAGCAGTCGAGGGTTTGAGGGGAACACTGAAGCTTTCTTC
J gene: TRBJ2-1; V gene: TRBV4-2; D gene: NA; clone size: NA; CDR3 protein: CASSQDLLITGPSYNEQFF; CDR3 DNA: TGTGCCAGCAGCCAAGATTTGCTTATAACAGGGCCCTCCTACAATGAGCAGTTCTTC
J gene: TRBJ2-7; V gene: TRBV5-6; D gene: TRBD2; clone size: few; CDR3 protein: CASSLLEREALGEQYF; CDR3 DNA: TGTGCCAGCAGCTTGCTTGAGCGGGAGGCCCTTGGGGAGCAGTACTTC
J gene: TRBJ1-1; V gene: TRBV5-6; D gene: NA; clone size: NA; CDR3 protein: CASSFVSLNTEAFF; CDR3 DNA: TGTGCCAGCAGCTTCGTGAGCCTCAACACTGAAGCTTTCTTT
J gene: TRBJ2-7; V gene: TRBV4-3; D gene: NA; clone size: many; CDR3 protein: CASSPGFGYEQYF; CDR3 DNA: TGCGCCAGCAGCCCCGGTTTTGGTTACGAGCAGTACTTC
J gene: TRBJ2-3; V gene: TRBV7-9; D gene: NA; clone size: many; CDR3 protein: CASSPTVTDTQYF; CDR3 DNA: TGTGCCAGCAGCCCCACCGTCACAGATACGCAGTATTTT
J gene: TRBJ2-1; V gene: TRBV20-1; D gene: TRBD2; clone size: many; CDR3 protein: CSARGRAMNEQFF; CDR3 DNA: TGCAGTGCTCGTGGGAGGGCTATGAATGAGCAGTTCTTC
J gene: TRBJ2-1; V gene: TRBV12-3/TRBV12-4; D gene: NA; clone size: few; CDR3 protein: CASSPFRPNGPSAYNEQFF; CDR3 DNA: TGTGCCAGCAGTCCATTCCGACCTAACGGGCCTAGCGCGTACAATGAGCAGTTCTTC
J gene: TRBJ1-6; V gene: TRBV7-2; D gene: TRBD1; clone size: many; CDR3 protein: CASSFPDRVNSPLHF; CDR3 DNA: TGTGCCAGCAGCTTCCCGGACAGGGTTAATTCACCCCTCCACTTT
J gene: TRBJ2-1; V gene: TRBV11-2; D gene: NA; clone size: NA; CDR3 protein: CASSAPAPSSYNEQSF; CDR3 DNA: TGTGCCAGCAGCGCCCCAGCGCCCAGCTCCTACAATGAGCAGTCCTTC
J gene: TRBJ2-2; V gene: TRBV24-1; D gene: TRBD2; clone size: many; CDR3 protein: CATSDQTSANTGELFF; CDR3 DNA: TGTGCCACCAGTGATCAGACTAGCGCGAACACCGGGGAGCTGTTTTTT
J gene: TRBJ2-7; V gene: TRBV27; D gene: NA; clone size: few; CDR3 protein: CASSYRDGSYYEQYF; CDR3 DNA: TGTGCCAGCAGCTATAGGGACGGATCATACTACGAGCAGTACTTC
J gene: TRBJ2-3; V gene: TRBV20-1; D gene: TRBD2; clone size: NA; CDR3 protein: CSAPGLAGSVTQYF; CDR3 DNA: TGCAGTGCTCCCGGACTAGCGGGCTCCGTTACGCAGTATTTT
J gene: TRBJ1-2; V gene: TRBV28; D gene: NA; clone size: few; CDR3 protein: CASRARPGRDLDGYTF; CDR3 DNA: TGTGCCAGCAGAGCAAGGCCGGGGCGGGATTTAGATGGCTACACCTTC
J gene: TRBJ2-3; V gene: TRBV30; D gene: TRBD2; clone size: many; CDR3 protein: CAWSEGLAETDTQYF; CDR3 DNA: TGTGCCTGGAGTGAGGGACTAGCGGAGACAGATACGCAGTATTTT
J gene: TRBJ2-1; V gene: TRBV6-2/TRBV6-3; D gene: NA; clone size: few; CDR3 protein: CASRAGTPSYNEQFF; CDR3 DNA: TGTGCCAGCCGAGCCGGGACCCCGTCCTACAATGAGCAGTTCTTC
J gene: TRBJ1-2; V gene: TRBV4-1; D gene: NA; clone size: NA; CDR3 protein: CASSHDPGIAVGYTF; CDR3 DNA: TGCGCCAGCAGCCATGATCCAGGGATTGCGGTTGGCTACACCTTC
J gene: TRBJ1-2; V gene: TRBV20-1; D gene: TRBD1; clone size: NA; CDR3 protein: CSATTDREGGYTF; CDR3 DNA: TGCAGTGCTACCACGGACAGGGAAGGTGGCTACACCTTC